These T cell receptor beta chains were read from a single sample in a study of T cell repertoires in cytomegalovirus infection. TCRdb re-called the reads through MiXCR, storing one row per CDR3 protein. The sample yields approximately 500,000 distinct CDR3 sequences, more than 15% seen once. Sequenced input: CD8+ T cells from PBMCs. The receptors shown here come from a human donor in good health (CMV status not recorded). Some clones in this sample may be carry-over from other donors' samples. Each CDR3 is given with its conserved first and last residue. D genes are given only for firm matches. Only part of the rows carry a size: once, few, many, or a class if the clone is expanded.

>TRBV29-1|13|TRBJ1-2|.|.
TGCAGCGTTGAAAGAAATCCGAACTATGGCTACACCTTC
CSVERNPNYGYTF
>TRBV19|13|TRBJ1-2|many|TRBD1
TGTGCCAGTAGCCTGGGACAGGGAATGAGCTACACCTTC
CASSLGQGMSYTF
>TRBV13|12|TRBJ1-2|.|.
TGTGCCAGCATCGGCTCAGGGCGGGGCTACACCTTC
CASIGSGRGYTF
>TRBV6-1|15|TRBJ1-2|many|.
TGTGCCAGCAAGGTGGGGAGAGAGCATAGGGGCGGCTACACCTTC
CASKVGREHRGGYTF
>TRBV5-5|14|TRBJ2-5|.|TRBD1
TGTGCCAGCATCCAGACAGGGTCTGAGGAGACCCAGTACTTC
CASIQTGSEETQYF
>TRBV7-9|17|TRBJ2-3|.|TRBD2
TGTGCCAGCAGCTTAGGGGGCGGGGGTACCAGCAAGGATACGCAGTATTTT
CASSLGGGGTSKDTQYF
>TRBV7-9|15|TRBJ2-1|many|TRBD2
TGTGCCAGCAGCCCGAGCGGGAGCGCCTACAATGAGCAGTTCTTC
CASSPSGSAYNEQFF
>TRBV7-9|13|TRBJ1-2|many|.
TGTGCCAGCAGCTCCACGGATTCCTATGGCTACACCTTC
CASSSTDSYGYTF
>TRBV14|18|TRBJ2-5|many|TRBD2
TGTGCCAGCAGCCCCACGCCCGGACTAGCGGGTTATCAAGAGACCCAGTACTTC
CASSPTPGLAGYQETQYF
>TRBV28|15|TRBJ1-5|.|TRBD1
TGTGCCAGCCACGTCCGGACAGGAGACAAGCAGCCCCAGCATTTT
CASHVRTGDKQPQHF
>TRBV7-6|16|TRBJ1-2|many|.
TGTGCCAGCAGCTTAGTACTCGGGGACCCTAACTATGGCTACACCTTC
CASSLVLGDPNYGYTF
>TRBV10-3|17|TRBJ2-1|many|TRBD1
TGTGCCATCAGTGAGTCGAGAGATCCGGGACAGTACAATGAGCAGTTCTTC
CAISESRDPGQYNEQFF
>TRBV7-9|16|TRBJ1-5|many|TRBD1
TGTGCCAGCAGCTTAGGGGCAGGGGGTAGCAATCAGCCCCAGCATTTT
CASSLGAGGSNQPQHF
>TRBV9|14|TRBJ2-3|.|.
TGTGCCAGCAGGGTGACTCCGGGGGCAGATACGCAGTATTTT
CASRVTPGADTQYF
>TRBV27|16|TRBJ1-5|many|.
TGTGCCAGCAGTTCTAAGGCTTGGGGCAGCAATCAGCCCCAGCATTTT
CASSSKAWGSNQPQHF
>TRBV27|15|TRBJ2-2|.|TRBD1
TGTGCCAGCAGCTCGACAGGGGTCGCCACCGGGGAGCTGTTTTTT
CASSSTGVATGELFF
>TRBV23-1|16|TRBJ1-5|few|.
TGCGCCAGCAGTCAATCATGGACAGAATGGGATCAGCCCCAGCATTTT
CASSQSWTEWDQPQHF
>TRBV6-6|17|TRBJ1-1|few|TRBD1
TGTGCCAGCAGTTCCCGGGACAGGGCTCGACTGAACACTGAAGCTTTCTTT
CASSSRDRARLNTEAFF